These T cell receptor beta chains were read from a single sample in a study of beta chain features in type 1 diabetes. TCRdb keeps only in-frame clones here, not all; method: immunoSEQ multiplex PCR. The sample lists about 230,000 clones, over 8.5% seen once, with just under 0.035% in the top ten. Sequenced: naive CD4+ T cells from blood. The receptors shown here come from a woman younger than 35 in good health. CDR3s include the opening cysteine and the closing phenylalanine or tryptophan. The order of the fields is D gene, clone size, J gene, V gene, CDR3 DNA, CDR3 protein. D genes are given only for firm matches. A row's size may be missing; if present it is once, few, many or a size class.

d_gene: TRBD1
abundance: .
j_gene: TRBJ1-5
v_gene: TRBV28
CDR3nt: TGTGCCAGCAGTTTGGGGACAGGGGGCAGGGCCAATCAGCCCCAGCATTTT
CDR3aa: CASSLGTGGRANQPQHF

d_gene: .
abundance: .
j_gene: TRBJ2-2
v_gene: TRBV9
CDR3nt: TGTGCCAGCAGCGTAGCCTCCGACACCGGGGAGCTGTTTTTT
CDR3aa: CASSVASDTGELFF

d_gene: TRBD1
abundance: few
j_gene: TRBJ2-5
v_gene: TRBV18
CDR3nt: TGTGCCAGCTCACCACCGGGACAGCCCGTAGAGACCCAGTACTTC
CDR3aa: CASSPPGQPVETQYF

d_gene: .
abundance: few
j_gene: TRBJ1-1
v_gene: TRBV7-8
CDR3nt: TGTGCCAGCAGCTTACGAGGGAACACTGAAGCTTTCTTT
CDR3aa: CASSLRGNTEAFF

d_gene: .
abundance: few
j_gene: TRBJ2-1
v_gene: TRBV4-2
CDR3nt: TGTGCCAGCAGCCAAGATTCCGTTTACAATGAGCAGTTCTTC
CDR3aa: CASSQDSVYNEQFF

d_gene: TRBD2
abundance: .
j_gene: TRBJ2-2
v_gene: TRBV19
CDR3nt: TGTGCCAGTGCGGGGGGGTGGACCGGGGAGCTGTTTTTT
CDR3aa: CASAGGWTGELFF

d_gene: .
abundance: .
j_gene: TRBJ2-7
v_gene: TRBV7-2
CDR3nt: TGTGCCAGCAGCCGACTAGTGAGCTACGAGCAGTACTTC
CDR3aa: CASSRLVSYEQYF

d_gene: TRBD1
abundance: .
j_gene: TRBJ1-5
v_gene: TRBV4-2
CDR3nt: TGTGCCAGCAGCCAGGGGACGACAGGGGTATCGGTTCAGCCCCAGCATTTT
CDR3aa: CASSQGTTGVSVQPQHF

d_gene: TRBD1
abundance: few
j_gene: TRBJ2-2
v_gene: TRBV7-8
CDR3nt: TGTGCCAGCAGCTTAGACAGGACAGGGGTGACCGGGGAGCTGTTTTTT
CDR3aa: CASSLDRTGVTGELFF

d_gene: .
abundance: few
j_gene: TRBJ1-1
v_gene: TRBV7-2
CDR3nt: TGTGCCAGCAGCTTAGCTAGCGGGAGAGGGACTGAAGCTTTCTTT
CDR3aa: CASSLASGRGTEAFF

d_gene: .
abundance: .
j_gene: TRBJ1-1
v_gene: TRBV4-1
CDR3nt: TGCGCCAGCAGCCAAGTCGCCGACAGGGCTTTCTTT
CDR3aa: CASSQVADRAFF

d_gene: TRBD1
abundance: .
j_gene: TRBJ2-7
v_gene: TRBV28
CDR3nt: TGTGCCAGCAGTGGCAGGGGGCTGGGGCAGTACTTC
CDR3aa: CASSGRGLGQYF

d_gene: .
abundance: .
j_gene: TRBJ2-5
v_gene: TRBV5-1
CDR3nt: TGCGCCAGCAGCTTAACAGGTCCTCCAGAGACCCAGTACTTC
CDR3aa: CASSLTGPPETQYF

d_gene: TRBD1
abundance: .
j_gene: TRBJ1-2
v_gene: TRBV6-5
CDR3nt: TGTGCCAGCAGTTACTCGAGACAGGGGGCCAACTATGGCTACACCTTC
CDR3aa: CASSYSRQGANYGYTF

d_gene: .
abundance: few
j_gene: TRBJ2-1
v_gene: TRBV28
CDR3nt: TGTGCCAGCATATCTGTGAGCTCCTACAATGAGCAGTTCTTC
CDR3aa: CASISVSSYNEQFF

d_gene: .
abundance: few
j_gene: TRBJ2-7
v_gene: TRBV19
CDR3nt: TGTGCCAGTAGTATAGCCGGCGGTGCCTACGAGCAGTACTTC
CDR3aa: CASSIAGGAYEQYF

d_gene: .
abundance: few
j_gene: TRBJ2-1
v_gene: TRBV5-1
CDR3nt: TGCGCCAGCAGAGTGTCTGAGGGTTGGAATGAGCAGTTCTTC
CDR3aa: CASRVSEGWNEQFF

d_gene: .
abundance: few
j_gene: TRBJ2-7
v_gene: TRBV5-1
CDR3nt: TGCGCCAGCAGCTTGGGATCAGGTGACAGTACCTACGAGCAGTACTTC
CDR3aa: CASSLGSGDSTYEQYF

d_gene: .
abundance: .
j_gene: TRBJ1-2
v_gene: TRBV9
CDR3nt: TGTGCCAGCAGCGTAGGGGCGAGAAGCTACACCTTC
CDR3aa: CASSVGARSYTF

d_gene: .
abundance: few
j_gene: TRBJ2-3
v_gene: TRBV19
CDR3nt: TGTGCCAGTAGTATAAGCCAGGGTACCACAGATACGCAGTATTTT
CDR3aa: CASSISQGTTDTQYF

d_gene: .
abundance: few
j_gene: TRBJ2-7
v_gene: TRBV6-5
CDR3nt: TGTGCCAGCAGTCCGCCCGGGACACTTACGTACGAGCAGTACTTC
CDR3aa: CASSPPGTLTYEQYF

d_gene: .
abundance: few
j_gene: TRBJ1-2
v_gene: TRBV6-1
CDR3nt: TGTGCCAGCAGTTTTAGACCGGGGGTTAACTATGGCTACACCTTC
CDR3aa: CASSFRPGVNYGYTF

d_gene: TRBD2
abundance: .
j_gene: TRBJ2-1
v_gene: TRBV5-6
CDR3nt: TGTGCCAGCAGCCTGACTAGCCGACACAATGAGCAGTTCTTC
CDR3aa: CASSLTSRHNEQFF

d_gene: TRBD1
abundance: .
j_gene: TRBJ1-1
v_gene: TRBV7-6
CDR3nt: TGTGCCAGCAGCCTACAGGGGGAAGACACTGAAGCTTTCTTT
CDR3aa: CASSLQGEDTEAFF

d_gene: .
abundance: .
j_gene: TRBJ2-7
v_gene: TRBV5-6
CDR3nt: TGTGCCAGCACCAACAGGTTAGAGCAGTACTTC
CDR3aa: CASTNRLEQYF

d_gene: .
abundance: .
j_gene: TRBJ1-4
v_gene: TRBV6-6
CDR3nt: TGTGCCAGCAGTTCGGGGGGCCAGGGGAAACTGTTTTTT
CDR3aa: CASSSGGQGKLFF

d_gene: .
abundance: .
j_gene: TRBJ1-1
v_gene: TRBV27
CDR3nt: TGTGCCAGCAGTTTACGGGGGAGCACTGAAGCTTTCTTT
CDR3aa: CASSLRGSTEAFF

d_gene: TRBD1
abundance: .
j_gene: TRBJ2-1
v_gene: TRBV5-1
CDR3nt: TGCGCCAGCAGCTTGGATGCGACAGGGGGCTGGAATGAGCAGTTCTTC
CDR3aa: CASSLDATGGWNEQFF

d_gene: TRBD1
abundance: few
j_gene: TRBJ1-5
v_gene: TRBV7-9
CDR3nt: TGTGCCAGCAGCTTGGGACAGGGGAGTCAGCCCCAGCATTTT
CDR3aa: CASSLGQGSQPQHF

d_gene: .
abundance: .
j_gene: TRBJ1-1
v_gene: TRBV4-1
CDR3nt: TGCGCCAGCAGCTTACTTATGAACACTGAAGCTTTCTTT
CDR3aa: CASSLLMNTEAFF

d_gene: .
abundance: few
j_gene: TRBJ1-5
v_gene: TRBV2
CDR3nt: TGTGCCAGCAAGGACAGTCATCAGCCCCAGCATTTT
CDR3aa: CASKDSHQPQHF

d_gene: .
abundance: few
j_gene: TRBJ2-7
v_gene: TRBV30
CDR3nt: TGTGCCTGGAGTGTAGTGGGGGGACACGAGCAGTACTTC
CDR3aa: CAWSVVGGHEQYF

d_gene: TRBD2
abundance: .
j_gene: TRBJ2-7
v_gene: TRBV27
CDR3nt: TGTGCCAGCAGTCTCGGGACTAGCGGGACTCGAGGCTACGAGCAGTACTTC
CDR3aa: CASSLGTSGTRGYEQYF

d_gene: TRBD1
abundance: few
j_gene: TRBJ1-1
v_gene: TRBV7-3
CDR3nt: TGTGCCAGCAGCTCCACCCTATCGACAGGGCAAGCTTTCTTT
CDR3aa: CASSSTLSTGQAFF

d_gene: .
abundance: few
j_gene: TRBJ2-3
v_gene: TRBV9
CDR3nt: TGTGCCAGCAGCGTCAGTCCAGTCACAGATACGCAGTATTTT
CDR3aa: CASSVSPVTDTQYF